Below, 29 T cell receptor beta chains from the same sample are listed, as sequenced in a study of control samples from healthy donors and cancer patients. Produced via immunoSEQ multiplex PCR; TCRdb's table is partial and in-frame only. The sample lists fewer than 90,000 clones, approximately 87% seen once, with under 30% in the top ten. The sample comprised blood. These TCRs come from a man aged 45-60 years in good health.

As DNA, the CDR3 is TGCAGCGTTGCTGTGGGACAGGAGTATGGCTACACCTTC. Its translation: CSVAVGQEYGYTF. The chain links TRBV29-1 to TRBJ1-2; 8 positions match TRBD1. This CDR3 has 13 residues. The trim removed 4 bases at V and 5 bases at J, leaving 6 bases unmatched. Germline-derived CDR1 and CDR2 are SQVTM and ANQGSEA.

This clone came up once. The gene calls are TRBV6-5 and TRBJ2-1; a possible D gene is TRBD1 (5 bases). Germline V CDR1 and CDR2: MNHEY, SVGAGI. Trimming took 0 bases from V and 8 from J, leaving 11 bases between them. This CDR3 spans 14 amino acids. The CDR3 loop reads CASSYSAPGYEQFF. In nucleotides, the CDR3 is TGTGCCAGCAGTTACTCCGCGCCAGGGTATGAGCAGTTCTTC.

J is TRBJ1-6 and V is TRBV7-7; 7 positions match TRBD1. Germline V gene sequence: CDR1 SSHAT, CDR2 FNYEAQ (reference sequence). CDR3 length equals 12 residues. With 6 bases clipped from V and 13 bases from J, the junction kept 6 bases outside the gene matches. CDR3 protein: CASRRQGSPLHF. The CDR3 DNA follows: TGTGCCAGCAGACGACAGGGTTCGCCCCTCCACTTT.

This rearrangement joins TRBV29-1 to TRBJ2-7; D is perhaps TRBD1 (6 bases). Germline assignment: CDR1 SQVTM and CDR2 ANQGSEA. This CDR3 spans 12 amino acids. The V end was cut by 5 bases, the J end by 2 bases, with 10 bases between. This CDR3 is CSVNQGTYEQYF. CDR3 coding DNA: TGCAGCGTTAACCAGGGGACCTACGAGCAGTACTTC.

V gene TRBV19 combines with J gene TRBJ2-7, with a weak D call TRBD1 (5 bases). Looked up from germline, CDR1 is LNHDA and CDR2 is SQIVND (reference sequence). Trimming took off 2 bases at V and 1 base at J, with 9 bases between the two ends. The CDR3 consists of 14 residues. DNA of the CDR3: TGTGCCAGTAGTATATCAGGGTTGTCCTACGAGCAGTACTTC. This encodes CASSISGLSYEQYF.

The table lists this clone with a few counts. The genes are TRBV5-6 and TRBJ2-1; a weak D match, TRBD1 (6 bases). Germline CDR1 reads SGHDT; CDR2 reads YYEEEE. The CDR3 is 18 residues long. V shed 3 bases and J shed 2 bases, with 21 bases lying between them. The CDR3 DNA is TGTGCCAGCAGCTCTCTAACTGGACAGATCGTCACCTACAATGAGCAGTTCTTC. It specifies CASSSLTGQIVTYNEQFF.

The chain carries TRBV6-6 and TRBJ1-5, with a possible D match to TRBD1 (6 bases). Germline V gene sequence: CDR1 MNHNY, CDR2 SVGAGI (reference sequence). The CDR3 consists of 11 residues. With 5 bases removed from V and 7 bases from J, the gap between germline ends came to 6 bases. CDR3 residues: CASSQGQPQHF. For the CDR3, the DNA is TGTGCCAGCAGTCAGGGGCAGCCCCAGCATTTT.

The chain couples TRBV18 to TRBJ1-4; perhaps TRBD1 as D (6 bases). Germline CDR1 is KGHSH and CDR2 is LQKENI. The CDR3 spans 15 residues. V was pared by 4 bases and J by 5 bases, with 14 bases between. CDR3 DNA sequence: TGTGCCAGCTCACGTCGTGAGGGGGTGAATGAAAAACTGTTTTTT. This encodes CASSRREGVNEKLFF.

This rearrangement joins TRBV11-2 to TRBJ2-5; 10 bases are a match to TRBD2. Germline V lookup: CDR1 SGHAT, CDR2 FQNNGV. The CDR3 contains 16 residues. V shed 1 base and J 0 bases; nucleotides not matched to a gene: 2. CDR3 residues: CASSLGAGGHQETQYF. For the CDR3, the DNA is TGTGCCAGCAGCTTAGGAGCGGGGGGGCACCAAGAGACCCAGTACTTC.

This clone has a handful of counts. V gene TRBV2 combines with J gene TRBJ1-5; D is ambiguous. Per the germline V gene, CDR1 is SNHLY and CDR2 is FYNNEI. This CDR3 spans 11 amino acids. The V and J ends lost 1 base and 5 bases respectively, with 0 bases between them. CDR3 in amino acids: CASSEDQPQHF. CDR3 DNA: TGTGCCAGCAGTGAAGATCAGCCCCAGCATTTT.

This chain's CDR3 is CASSYGIGTFEKLFF. CDR3 DNA: TGTGCCAGCAGTTACGGCATAGGGACATTTGAAAAACTGTTTTTT. The V and J genes are TRBV6-5 and TRBJ1-4; tentative D call: TRBD1 (6 bases). V was pared by 2 bases and J by 7 bases, with 14 bases between. Germline assignment: CDR1 MNHEY and CDR2 SVGAGI. The CDR3 is 15 amino acids.

This clone has more than one count but fewer than ten. J is TRBJ1-1 and V is TRBV2; D is undetermined. The germline CDR1 and CDR2 sequences are SNHLY and FYNNEI. The V gene lost 7 bases and the J gene lost 0 bases, with 12 bases spanning the gap. CDR3 length: 14 amino acids. The CDR3: CASKFVGLNTEAFF. For the CDR3, the DNA is TGTGCCAGCAAGTTTGTCGGTCTGAACACTGAAGCTTTCTTT.

J is TRBJ1-6 and V is TRBV7-9; perhaps TRBD1 as D (5 bases). V lost 6 bases, J lost 6 bases, and 9 bases lay in between. CDR3 length: 13 amino acids. The germline CDR1 and CDR2 sequences are SEHNR and FQNEAQ (reference sequence). The CDR3 nucleotides read TGTGCCAGCAGTGGACAAACTAATTCACCCCTCCACTTT. The encoded protein is CASSGQTNSPLHF.

This chain uses TRBV28 with TRBJ1-2, with a weak D call TRBD1 (5 bases). Germline lookup yields CDR1 MDHEN and CDR2 SYDVKM. CDR3 length equals 14 residues. V lost 7 bases, J lost 6 bases, and 18 bases lay in between. CDR3 region: CASNFAGTSNGYTF. In DNA, the CDR3 is TGTGCCAGCAACTTCGCGGGGACGAGCAATGGCTACACCTTC.

J is TRBJ1-2 and V is TRBV6-2 or TRBV6-3, with a possible D match to TRBD1 (5 bases). The CDR3 spans 17 residues. Germline V gene lookup returns CDR1 MNHEY and CDR2 SVGEGT. The V end lost 0 bases, the J end lost 4 bases, and 18 bases lay between the germline ends. CDR3 sequence: CASSYSSQRQILYGYTF. CDR3 DNA sequence: TGTGCCAGCAGTTACTCATCCCAGAGACAGATACTCTATGGCTACACCTTC.

This clone was counted between two and nine times. J is TRBJ1-6 and V is TRBV6-2 or TRBV6-3; weak D call: TRBD1 (6 bases). V was shortened by 6 bases and J by 8 bases, with 14 bases between the two germline ends. CDR3 size: 14 residues. Germline CDR1 reads MNHEY; CDR2 reads SVGEGT. The CDR3 loop is CASSNGGRYSPLHF. DNA of the CDR3: TGTGCCAGCAGCAACGGGGGCAGGTATTCACCCCTCCACTTT.

The chain couples TRBV7-2 to TRBJ1-4; no clear D. CDR3 size: 15 residues. Trimming removed 3 bases at V and 4 bases at J, with 12 bases between. CDR1 is SGHTA, CDR2 FQGNSA, per germline. The chain's CDR3 is CASSLVDNHNEKLFF. DNA for the CDR3: TGTGCCAGCAGCTTGGTAGACAACCATAATGAAAAACTGTTTTTT.

This clone was seen only once. The chain links TRBV12-3 or TRBV12-4 to TRBJ1-2, with D possibly TRBD1 on 5 matching bases. The V and J ends lost 6 bases and 7 bases respectively, with 12 bases between them. This CDR3 comprises 12 residues. CDR3 residues: CASRKDSSGYTF. CDR3 nucleotides: TGTGCCAGCAGGAAAGACAGTTCTGGCTACACCTTC.

The chain links TRBV4-2 to TRBJ2-5; D uncertain. From germline, CDR1 is LGHNA and CDR2 YNFKEQ. Trimming stripped 0 bases from V and 9 bases from J, with 8 bases between. CDR3 length: 12 residues. DNA for the CDR3: TGTGCCAGCAGCCAAGACCTTATGGCCCAGTACTTC. Translating it yields CASSQDLMAQYF.

The chain combines TRBV28 with TRBJ2-5, with 8 bases aligning to TRBD1. V was clipped by 2 bases and J by 1 base; unmatched bases: 6. Germline V gene sequence: CDR1 MDHEN, CDR2 SYDVKM. The CDR3 has 16 residues. DNA for the CDR3: TGTGCCAGCAGTTTACTTGGGACAGGCCCCCAAGAGACCCAGTACTTC. It codes for CASSLLGTGPQETQYF.

The V gene is TRBV11-2, the J gene TRBJ2-7; D not certain. The germline V gene has CDR1 SGHAT and CDR2 FQNNGV. The CDR3 loop spans 16 amino acids. V was cut by 4 bases and J by 4 bases, with 20 bases left in between. The CDR3 spells CASSSSLSEIGYEQYF. The CDR3 DNA follows: TGTGCCAGCAGCTCCTCCCTCTCCGAGATCGGATACGAGCAGTACTTC.

The table lists this clone with a count of one. V gene TRBV6-5 combines with J gene TRBJ2-1; tentative D call: TRBD1 (6 bases). The germline V and J ends were trimmed by 6 bases and 8 bases, with 8 bases remaining between them. Germline V gene data show CDR1 as MNHEY and CDR2 as SVGAGI. The CDR3 has 11 residues. The CDR3, as DNA: TGTGCCAGCAGGAGGGGGTATGAGCAGTTCTTC. It encodes CASRRGYEQFF.

The rearrangement links TRBV7-8 to TRBJ2-1; TRBD2 matches 9 bases. Trimming took 5 bases from V and 5 from J; bases not matched to a gene: 10. Germline assignment: CDR1 SGHVS and CDR2 FQNEAQ. This CDR3 has 16 amino acids. The CDR3 region is CASSPIKTSGHNEQFF. The CDR3 bases are TGTGCCAGCAGCCCTATTAAGACTAGCGGCCACAATGAGCAGTTCTTC.

The chain employs TRBV11-2 and TRBJ1-5; D is ambiguous. Germline V gene sequence: CDR1 SGHAT, CDR2 FQNNGV. CDR3 size: 14 residues. V lost 0 bases and J 3 bases, leaving 6 bases between the germline ends. The CDR3 DNA is TGTGCCAGCAGCTTAGAGTTTGACAATCAGCCCCAGCATTTT. Translated, it gives CASSLEFDNQPQHF.

The chain recombines TRBV7-5 with TRBJ2-5; the table names TRBD2, a call not compared with the DNA. TRBV7-5 is a pseudogene. The CDR3 spans 12 residues. CDR3 residues: CVRSSPRETQYF. CDR3 bases: TGTGTCAGAAGCTCCCCGAGAGAGACCCAGTACTTC.

A few counts support this clone. The chain combines TRBV5-6 with TRBJ2-2, with 9 bases matching TRBD1. In germline, CDR1 is SGHDT, CDR2 YYEEEE. The CDR3 spans 18 residues. V lost 1 base and J lost 0; bases outside the gene matches: 7. This CDR3 is CASSLLGGQGANTGELFF. The CDR3 nucleotides are TGTGCCAGCAGCTTGCTGGGGGGACAGGGTGCGAACACCGGGGAGCTGTTTTTT.

The J gene is TRBJ2-7, the V gene TRBV5-1, with 9 nucleotides matching TRBD2. Per germline, CDR1 SGHRS and CDR2 YFSETQ. The CDR3 runs to 19 residues. Germline trimming cut 0 bases from V and 2 bases from J; bases unmatched to any gene: 15. CDR3 residues: CASSLDYEIAGESPYEQYF. The CDR3 bases are TGCGCCAGCAGCTTGGACTACGAGATAGCGGGAGAGTCACCCTACGAGCAGTACTTC.

V usage is TRBV9 and J usage is TRBJ2-1, with D hard to call. Germline CDR1 reads SGDLS; CDR2 reads YYNGEE. CDR3 length: 14 residues. V was trimmed by 3 bases and J by 0 bases, leaving 7 bases between them. This CDR3 reads CASSGEISYNEQFF. CDR3 nucleotides: TGTGCCAGCAGCGGCGAGATCTCCTACAATGAGCAGTTCTTC. Variable domain in full (rest from reference TRBV9 and TRBJ2-1): DSGVTQTPKHLITATGQRVTLRCSPRSGDLSVYWYQQSLDQGLQFLIQYYNGEERAKGNILERFSAQQFPDLHSELNLSSLELGDSALYFCASSGEISYNEQFFGPGTRLTVL.

The gene calls are TRBV6-5 and TRBJ1-1; no clear D gene. The CDR3 contains 14 residues. The germline V gene has CDR1 MNHEY and CDR2 SVGAGI. The ends were cut back, 1 base at V and 4 bases at J, with 10 bases in the middle. The CDR3 loop reads CASSYLRQGTEAFF. The DNA of the CDR3 is TGTGCCAGCAGTTACTTACGTCAAGGCACTGAAGCTTTCTTT.